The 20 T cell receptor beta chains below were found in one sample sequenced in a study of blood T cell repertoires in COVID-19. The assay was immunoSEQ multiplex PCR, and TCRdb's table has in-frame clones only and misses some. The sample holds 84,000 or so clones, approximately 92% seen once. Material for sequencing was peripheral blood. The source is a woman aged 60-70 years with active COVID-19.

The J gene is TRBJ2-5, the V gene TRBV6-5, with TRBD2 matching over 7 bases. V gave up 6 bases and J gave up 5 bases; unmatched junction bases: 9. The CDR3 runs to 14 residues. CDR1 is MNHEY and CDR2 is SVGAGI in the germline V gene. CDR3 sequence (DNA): TGTGCCAGCAGGAAACTAGCGAGCGGCGAGACCCAGTACTTC. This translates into CASRKLASGETQYF.

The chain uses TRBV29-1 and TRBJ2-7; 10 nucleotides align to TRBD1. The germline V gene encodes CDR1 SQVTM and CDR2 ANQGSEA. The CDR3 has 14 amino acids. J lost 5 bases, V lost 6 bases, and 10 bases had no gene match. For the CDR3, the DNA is TGCAGCGTCGGGGACCCGGGACAGGGGAACGAGCAGTACTTC. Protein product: CSVGDPGQGNEQYF.

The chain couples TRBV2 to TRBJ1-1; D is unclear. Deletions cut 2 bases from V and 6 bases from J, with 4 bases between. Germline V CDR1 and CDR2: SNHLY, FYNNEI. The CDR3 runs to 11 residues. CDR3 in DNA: TGTGCCAGCAGTGAATTATCTGAAGCTTTCTTT. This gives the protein CASSELSEAFF. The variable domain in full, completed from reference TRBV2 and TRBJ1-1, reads EPEVTQTPSHQVTQMGQEVILRCVPISNHLYFYWYRQILGQKVEFLVSFYNNEISEKSEIFDDQFSVERPDGSNFTLKIRSTKLEDSAMYFCASSELSEAFFGQGTRLTVV.

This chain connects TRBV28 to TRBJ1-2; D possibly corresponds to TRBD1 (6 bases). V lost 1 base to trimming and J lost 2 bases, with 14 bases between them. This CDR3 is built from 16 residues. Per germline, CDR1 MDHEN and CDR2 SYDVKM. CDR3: CASSLFPGQPNYGYTF. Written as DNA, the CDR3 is TGTGCCAGCAGTTTATTCCCAGGACAGCCGAACTATGGCTACACCTTC.

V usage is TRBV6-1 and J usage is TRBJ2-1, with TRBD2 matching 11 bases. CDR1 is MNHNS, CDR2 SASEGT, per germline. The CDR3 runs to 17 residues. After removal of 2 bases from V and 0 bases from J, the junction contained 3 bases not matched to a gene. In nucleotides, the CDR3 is TGTGCCAGCAGTGAAACTAGCGGGGGTAGCTCCTACAATGAGCAGTTCTTC. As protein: CASSETSGGSSYNEQFF.

The CDR3 sequence: CASSPTGNTEAFF. For the CDR3, the DNA is TGTGCCAGCAGCCCTACAGGGAACACTGAAGCTTTCTTT. This chain uses TRBV3-1 (or the pseudogene TRBV3-2) with TRBJ1-1; TRBD1 might be the D (5 bases). V was clipped by 4 bases and J by 1 base, with 7 bases between them. The CDR3 contains 13 residues. The V gene's germline CDR1 is LGHDT and CDR2 YNNKEL (reference sequence).

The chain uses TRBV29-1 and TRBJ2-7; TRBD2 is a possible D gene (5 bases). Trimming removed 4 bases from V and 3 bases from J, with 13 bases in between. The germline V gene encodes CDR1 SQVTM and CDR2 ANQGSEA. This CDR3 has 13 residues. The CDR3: CSVARGKSYEQYF. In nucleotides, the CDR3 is TGCAGCGTTGCTCGGGGAAAAAGCTACGAGCAGTACTTC.

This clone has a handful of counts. The CDR3 sequence: CSASQGNYGYTF. CDR3 coding DNA: TGCAGTGCTAGTCAGGGAAACTATGGCTACACCTTC. The chain recombines TRBV20-1 with TRBJ1-2, with D possibly TRBD1 on 5 matching bases. V was trimmed by 3 bases and J by 2 bases, leaving 7 bases between them. The germline gives CDR1 DFQATT, CDR2 SNEGSKA (reference sequence). The CDR3 loop spans 12 amino acids.

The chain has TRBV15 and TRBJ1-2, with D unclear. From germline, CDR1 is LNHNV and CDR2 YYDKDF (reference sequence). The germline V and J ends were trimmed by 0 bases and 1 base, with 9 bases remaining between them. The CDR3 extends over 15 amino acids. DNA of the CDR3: TGTGCCACCAGCAGAGAGGGCCCTCTTAACTATGGCTACACCTTC. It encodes CATSREGPLNYGYTF.

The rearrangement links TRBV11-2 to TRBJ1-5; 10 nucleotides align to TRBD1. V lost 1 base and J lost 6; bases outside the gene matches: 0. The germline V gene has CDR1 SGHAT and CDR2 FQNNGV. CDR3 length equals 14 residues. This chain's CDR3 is CASSLGTGGQPQHF. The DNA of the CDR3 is TGTGCCAGCAGCTTAGGGACAGGGGGTCAGCCCCAGCATTTT.

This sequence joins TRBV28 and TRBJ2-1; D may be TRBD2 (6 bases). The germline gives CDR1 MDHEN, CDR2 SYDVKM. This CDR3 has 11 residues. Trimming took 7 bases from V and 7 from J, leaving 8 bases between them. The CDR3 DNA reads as TGTGCCAGCACGGGACTTAATGAGCAGTTCTTC. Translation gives CASTGLNEQFF. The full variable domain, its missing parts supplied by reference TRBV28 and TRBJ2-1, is DVKVTQSSRYLVKRTGEKVFLECVQDMDHENMFWYRQDPGLGLRLIYFSYDVKMKEKGDIPEGYSVSREKKERFSLILESASTNQTSMYLCASTGLNEQFFGPGTRLTVL.

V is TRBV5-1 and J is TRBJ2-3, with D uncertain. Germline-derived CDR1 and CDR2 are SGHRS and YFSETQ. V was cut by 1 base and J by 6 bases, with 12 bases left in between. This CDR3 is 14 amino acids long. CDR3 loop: CASSLRPSSDTQYF. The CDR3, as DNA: TGCGCCAGCAGCTTGAGGCCTAGTTCCGATACGCAGTATTTT. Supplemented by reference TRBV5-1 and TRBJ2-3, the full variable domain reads KAGVTQTPRYLIKTRGQQVTLSCSPISGHRSVSWYQQTPGQGLQFLFEYFSETQRNKGNFPGRFSGRQFSNSRSEMNVSTLELGDSALYLCASSLRPSSDTQYFGPGTRLTVL.

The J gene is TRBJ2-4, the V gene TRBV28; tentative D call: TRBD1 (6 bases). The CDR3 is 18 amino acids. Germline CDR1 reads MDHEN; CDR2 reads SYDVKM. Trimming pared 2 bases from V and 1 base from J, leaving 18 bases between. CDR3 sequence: CASSLRTESRPAKNIQYF. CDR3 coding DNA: TGTGCCAGCAGTTTACGGACAGAAAGCCGTCCTGCCAAAAACATTCAGTACTTC. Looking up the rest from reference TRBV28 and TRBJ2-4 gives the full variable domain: DVKVTQSSRYLVKRTGEKVFLECVQDMDHENMFWYRQDPGLGLRLIYFSYDVKMKEKGDIPEGYSVSREKKERFSLILESASTNQTSMYLCASSLRTESRPAKNIQYFGAGTRLSVL.

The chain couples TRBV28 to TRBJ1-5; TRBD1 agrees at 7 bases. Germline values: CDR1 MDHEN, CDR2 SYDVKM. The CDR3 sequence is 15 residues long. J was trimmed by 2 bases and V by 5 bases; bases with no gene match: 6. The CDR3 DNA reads TGTGCCAGCAGTCCACCGGGACAGCGCAATCAGCCCCAGCATTTT. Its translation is CASSPPGQRNQPQHF.

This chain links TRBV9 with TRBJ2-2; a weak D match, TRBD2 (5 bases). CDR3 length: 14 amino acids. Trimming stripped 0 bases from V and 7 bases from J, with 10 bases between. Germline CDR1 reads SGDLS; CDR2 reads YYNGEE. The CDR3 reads CASSVDEGSGELFF. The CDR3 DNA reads TGTGCCAGCAGCGTAGATGAGGGAAGCGGGGAGCTGTTTTTT.

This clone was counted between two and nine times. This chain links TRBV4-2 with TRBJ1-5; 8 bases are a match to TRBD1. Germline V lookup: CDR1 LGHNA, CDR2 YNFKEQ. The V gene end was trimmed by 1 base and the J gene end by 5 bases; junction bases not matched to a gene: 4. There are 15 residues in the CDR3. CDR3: CASSQAGGGDQPQHF. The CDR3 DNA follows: TGTGCCAGCAGCCAAGCAGGGGGCGGGGATCAGCCCCAGCATTTT.

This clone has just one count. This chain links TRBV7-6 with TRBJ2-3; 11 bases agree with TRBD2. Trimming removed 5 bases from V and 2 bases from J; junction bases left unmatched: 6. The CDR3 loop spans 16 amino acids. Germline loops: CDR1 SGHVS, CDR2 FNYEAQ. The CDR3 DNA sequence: TGTGCCAGCAGCCCAAGACTAGCGGGGTACACAGATACGCAGTATTTT. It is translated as CASSPRLAGYTDTQYF.

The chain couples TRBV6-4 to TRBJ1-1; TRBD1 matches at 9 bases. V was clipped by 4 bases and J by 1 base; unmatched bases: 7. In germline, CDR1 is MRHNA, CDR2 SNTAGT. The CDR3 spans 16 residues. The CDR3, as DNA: TGTGCCAGCAGTGTCGAAGGGACAGGGCAGAACACTGAAGCTTTCTTT. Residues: CASSVEGTGQNTEAFF.

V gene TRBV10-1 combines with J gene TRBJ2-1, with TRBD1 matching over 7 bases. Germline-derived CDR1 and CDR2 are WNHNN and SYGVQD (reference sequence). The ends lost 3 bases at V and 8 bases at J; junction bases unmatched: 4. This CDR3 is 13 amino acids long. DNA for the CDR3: TGCGCCAGCAGTGAAAGGACAGGCGATGAGCAGTTCTTC. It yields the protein CASSERTGDEQFF.

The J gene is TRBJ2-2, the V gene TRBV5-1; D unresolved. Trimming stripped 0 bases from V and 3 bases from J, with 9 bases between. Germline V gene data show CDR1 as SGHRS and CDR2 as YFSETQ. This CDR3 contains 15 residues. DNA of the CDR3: TGCGCCAGCAGCTTGGATAACAGTTACACCGGGGAGCTGTTTTTT. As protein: CASSLDNSYTGELFF. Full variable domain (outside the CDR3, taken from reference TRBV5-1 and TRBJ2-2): KAGVTQTPRYLIKTRGQQVTLSCSPISGHRSVSWYQQTPGQGLQFLFEYFSETQRNKGNFPGRFSGRQFSNSRSEMNVSTLELGDSALYLCASSLDNSYTGELFFGEGSRLTVL.